Following are 32 T cell receptor beta chains from one sample sequenced in a study of T cell clonotyping in hematopoietic cell transplantation. Time point reported: recipient sample about 28 days before transplant, after cytoreduction. Here immunoSEQ multiplex PCR was the method, and the copy in TCRdb shows in-frame clones only, minus some. The table records around 80,000 clones, 90% to 97% of them present only once. Sequenced material: peripheral blood mononuclear cells, taken before stem cell transplant. These receptor sequences come from a woman aged 45 to 65 with acute myeloid leukemia. Some clones in this sample may be carry-over from other donors' samples.

This chain uses TRBV2 with TRBJ2-7, with 8 bases aligning to TRBD2. Germline CDR1 SNHLY, CDR2 FYNNEI. The CDR3 loop spans 15 amino acids. Germline trimming cut 6 bases from V and 2 bases from J; bases unmatched to any gene: 9. DNA for the CDR3: TGTGCCAGCAGGCCCCCGGGAGGGATAACCTACGAGCAGTACTTC. Protein: CASRPPGGITYEQYF.

The chain employs TRBV7-8 and TRBJ2-2, with D unclear. CDR1 and CDR2 (germline): SGHVS, FQNEAQ. Trimming took 3 bases from V and 9 from J, leaving 11 bases between them. The CDR3 is made up of 13 amino acids. The CDR3 sequence is CASSFPPPRELFF. As DNA, the CDR3 is TGTGCCAGCAGCTTCCCTCCCCCCCGGGAGCTGTTTTTT.

V is TRBV6-1 and J is TRBJ1-1; tentative D call: TRBD1 (6 bases). From germline, CDR1 is MNHNS and CDR2 SASEGT. The germline V and J ends were trimmed by 3 bases and 3 bases, with 23 bases remaining between them. The CDR3 consists of 18 residues. The CDR3 DNA reads TGTGCCAGCAGTGATCTCCGGGGGCGAGTGGGAAAGGACACTGAAGCTTTCTTT. Translated: CASSDLRGRVGKDTEAFF.

This chain connects TRBV21-1 to TRBJ2-3. TRBV21-1 is a pseudogene locus. The CDR3 runs 15 residues. Written as DNA, the CDR3 is TGTGCCAGCAGCCCCCCGGGGCCCAACACAGATACGCAGTATTTT. Protein: CASSPPGPNTDTQYF.

A single count supports this clone. The chain uses TRBV18 and TRBJ1-5; D is undetermined. The CDR3 sequence is 14 residues long. The germline V gene has CDR1 KGHSH and CDR2 LQKENI. V lost 0 bases, J lost 7 bases, and 10 bases lay in between. CDR3 amino acids: CASSPPPGGQPQHF. CDR3 in DNA: TGTGCCAGCTCACCACCCCCAGGCGGGCAGCCCCAGCATTTT.

The chain employs TRBV11-2 and TRBJ2-7; D remains ambiguous. From germline, CDR1 is SGHAT and CDR2 FQNNGV. Trimming took 5 bases from V and 5 from J, leaving 7 bases between them. CDR3 length: 11 amino acids. In DNA, the CDR3 is TGTGCCAGCAGCAAGGCGCACGAGCAGTACTTC. Protein product: CASSKAHEQYF.

The chain employs TRBV4-1 and TRBJ1-2; TRBD1 might be the D (5 bases). The V end was cut by 1 base, the J end by 7 bases, with 13 bases between. The CDR3 totals 14 residues. The germline V gene encodes CDR1 MGHRA and CDR2 YSYEKL. CDR3 loop: CASSQGRGSSGYTF. CDR3 DNA sequence: TGCGCCAGCAGCCAAGGCCGGGGGTCCTCTGGCTACACCTTC.

This sequence joins TRBV11-3 and TRBJ2-2; D is uncertain. V was clipped by 0 bases and J by 3 bases, with 11 bases between them. This CDR3 has 16 amino acids. Germline loops: CDR1 SGHNT, CDR2 YENEEA. The CDR3 region has the DNA TGTGCCAGCAGCTTAGATGGGTACAGAGACACCGGGGAGCTGTTTTTT. Protein sequence: CASSLDGYRDTGELFF.

This chain connects TRBV27 to TRBJ1-1, with D maybe TRBD1 (5 bases). The CDR3 has 12 amino acids. The germline V gene encodes CDR1 MNHEY and CDR2 SMNVEV (reference sequence). Trimming shortened V by 6 bases and J by 4 bases, and 9 bases separated the two germline ends. The CDR3 is CASRQEGTEAFF. CDR3 bases: TGTGCCAGCAGACAGGAGGGCACTGAAGCTTTCTTT.

This chain connects TRBV6-5 to TRBJ2-7; D gene uncertain. The length of the CDR3 is 12 residues. Germline-derived CDR1 and CDR2 are MNHEY and SVGAGI. The V end was cut by 2 bases, the J end by 2 bases, with 4 bases between. In nucleotides, the CDR3 is TGTGCCAGCAGTTACAACGCCTACGAGCAGTACTTC. The encoded protein is CASSYNAYEQYF.

The V and J genes are TRBV7-2 and TRBJ1-5; 7 bases align to TRBD1. CDR3 length: 14 amino acids. V was pared by 4 bases and J by 7 bases, with 7 bases of the junction left unmatched. The germline CDR1 and CDR2 sequences are SGHTA and FQGNSA. CDR3: CASSSRQGEQPQHF. The DNA for the CDR3 is TGTGCCAGCAGCTCCCGACAGGGAGAACAGCCCCAGCATTTT.

This sequence joins TRBV9 and TRBJ1-4; 9 bases align to TRBD1. This CDR3 has 15 residues. The junction had 4 bases not matched to a gene; V was cut back by 3 bases and J by 4 bases. CDR1 SGDLS and CDR2 YYNGEE come from the germline V gene. CDR3 region: CASSAWTGDNEKLFF. In nucleotides, the CDR3 is TGTGCCAGCAGCGCCTGGACAGGGGATAATGAAAAACTGTTTTTT.

This clone was observed a single time. The chain recombines TRBV30 with TRBJ2-7, with TRBD1 matching 10 bases. The germline V gene encodes CDR1 GTSNPN and CDR2 SVGIG (reference sequence). Trimming removed 3 bases from V and 2 bases from J; junction bases left unmatched: 7. There are 15 residues in the CDR3. DNA for the CDR3: TGTGCCTGGAGGATTTCGGGACAGGGGACCTACGAGCAGTACTTC. Amino acids: CAWRISGQGTYEQYF.

As concerns this clone: Germline is not matched at one junction end, which may reflect a read error. The rearrangement joins TRBV6-1 to TRBJ2-7; D is uncertain. The CDR3 totals 12 residues. CDR1 and CDR2 (germline): MNHNS, SASEGT. CDR3 sequence (DNA): TGTGCCAGCAGTGAAGCGCAGACGGAAATTTGCTTC. As protein: CASSEAQTEICF.

The V gene is TRBV6-5, the J gene TRBJ1-5; D is perhaps TRBD1 (5 bases). Germline CDR1 is MNHEY and CDR2 is SVGAGI. This CDR3 contains 15 residues. V shed 6 bases and J shed 5 bases, with 17 bases lying between them. CDR3 sequence (DNA): TGTGCCAGCAGCCGGACATTCGCCTCCGATCAGCCCCAGCATTTT. Amino acids: CASSRTFASDQPQHF.

The chain employs TRBV10-3 and TRBJ1-3; no reliable D call. Germline V gene data show CDR1 as ENHRY and CDR2 as SYGVKD. The CDR3 sequence is 14 residues long. V was trimmed by 2 bases and J by 0 bases, leaving 5 bases between them. The CDR3 here is CAISEGSSGNTIYF. Here the CDR3 DNA reads TGTGCCATCAGTGAGGGGAGCTCTGGAAACACCATATATTTT.

The chain is built from TRBV4-1 and TRBJ2-3; the D gene is possibly TRBD2 (6 bases). V lost 6 bases to trimming and J lost 4 bases, with 14 bases between them. Germline lookup yields CDR1 MGHRA and CDR2 YSYEKL. This CDR3 has 14 amino acids. CDR3 in amino acids: CASRPTRLADTQYF. CDR3 DNA: TGCGCCAGCAGACCGACTAGGTTGGCAGATACGCAGTATTTT.

The chain has TRBV29-1 and TRBJ2-5; no reliable D call. The CDR3 loop spans 10 amino acids. Trimming stripped 4 bases from V and 5 bases from J, with 5 bases between. CDR1 and CDR2 (germline): SQVTM, ANQGSEA. The CDR3 loop is CSVVWETQYF. CDR3 DNA: TGCAGCGTTGTCTGGGAGACCCAGTACTTC.

This rearrangement joins TRBV5-4 to TRBJ1-2; TRBD1 matches at 7 bases. The V gene's germline CDR1 is SGHNT and CDR2 YYREEE (reference sequence). Unmatched junction bases numbered 3, after V lost 3 bases and J lost 7 bases. CDR3 length: 12 amino acids. The CDR3 coding sequence is TGTGCCAGCAGCTGGGACAGCGGTGGCTACACCTTC. This sequence encodes CASSWDSGGYTF.

The gene calls are TRBV27 and TRBJ1-2; the D gene is possibly TRBD1 (5 bases). Trimming left V 5 bases short and J 4 bases short, with 14 bases between. The V gene's germline CDR1 is MNHEY and CDR2 SMNVEV (reference sequence). This CDR3 comprises 14 residues. In nucleotides, the CDR3 is TGTGCCAGCAGTCTAACCGACAGTCTCTATGGCTACACCTTC. This gives the protein CASSLTDSLYGYTF.

The V gene is TRBV5-5, the J gene TRBJ2-7, with TRBD1 as a possible D gene (7 bases). This CDR3 is 14 amino acids long. Germline loops: CDR1 SGHKS, CDR2 YYEKEE (reference sequence). Trimming took 4 bases from V and 8 from J, leaving 19 bases between them. Written as DNA, the CDR3 is TGTGCCAGCAGCCAGGTCAGGGGGGAAGGCCAGCAGTACTTC. This encodes CASSQVRGEGQQYF.

The chain combines TRBV7-9 with TRBJ1-5; possibly TRBD1 for D (5 bases). The CDR3 consists of 13 residues. V was cut by 3 bases and J by 4 bases, with 7 bases left in between. Germline CDR1 reads SEHNR; CDR2 reads FQNEAQ (reference sequence). The DNA of the CDR3 is TGTGCCAGCAGCTTGTACAGGAATCAGCCCCAGCATTTT. It encodes CASSLYRNQPQHF.

CDR3 sequence: CASNKEGNQPQHF. DNA of the CDR3: TGTGCCAGTAATAAGGAAGGGAACCAGCCCCAGCATTTT. V and J are TRBV19 and TRBJ1-5; D call uncertain. V was clipped by 7 bases and J by 7 bases, with 14 bases between them. The CDR3 consists of 13 residues. The germline gives CDR1 LNHDA, CDR2 SQIVND (reference sequence).

The chain joins TRBV5-6 to TRBJ1-2; TRBD1 matches at 7 bases. This CDR3 region has 14 residues. Per the germline V gene, CDR1 is SGHDT and CDR2 is YYEEEE. V was clipped by 0 bases and J by 2 bases; unmatched bases: 1. CDR3 coding DNA: TGTGCCAGCAGCTTGGGGGACAGCAACTATGGCTACACCTTC. It specifies CASSLGDSNYGYTF.

The rearrangement joins TRBV2 to TRBJ2-7, with D perhaps matching TRBD1 (5 bases). The CDR3 spans 14 residues. Germline V lookup: CDR1 SNHLY, CDR2 FYNNEI. V was shortened by 7 bases and J by 0 bases, with 13 bases between the two germline ends. Written as DNA, the CDR3 is TGTGCCAGCACCCAGACAGATAACTCCTACGAGCAGTACTTC. This encodes CASTQTDNSYEQYF.

V usage is TRBV13 and J usage is TRBJ2-3; 7 bases are shared with TRBD2. The ends lost 6 bases at V and 2 bases at J; junction bases unmatched: 8. From germline, CDR1 is PRHDT and CDR2 FYEKMQ (reference sequence). This CDR3 spans 15 amino acids. CDR3 residues: CASRRTSADTDTQYF. CDR3 in DNA: TGTGCCAGCAGGCGGACTAGTGCCGACACAGATACGCAGTATTTT. The full variable domain, rest sourced from reference TRBV13 and TRBJ2-3, is AAGVIQSPRHLIKEKRETATLKCYPIPRHDTVYWYQQGPGQDPQFLISFYEKMQSDKGSIPDRFSAQQFSDYHSELNMSSLELGDSALYFCASRRTSADTDTQYFGPGTRLTVL.

The chain couples TRBV28 to TRBJ2-7, with D unclear. The CDR3 totals 13 residues. CDR1 is MDHEN and CDR2 is SYDVKM in the germline V gene. V gave up 7 bases and J gave up 3 bases, with 13 bases separating them. The CDR3 spells CASNLGRYYEQYF. In DNA form, the CDR3 reads TGTGCCAGCAATCTCGGCAGATACTACGAGCAGTACTTC. Complete variable domain (other parts from reference TRBV28 and TRBJ2-7): DVKVTQSSRYLVKRTGEKVFLECVQDMDHENMFWYRQDPGLGLRLIYFSYDVKMKEKGDIPEGYSVSREKKERFSLILESASTNQTSMYLCASNLGRYYEQYFGPGTRLTVT.

The J gene is TRBJ2-5, the V gene TRBV27, with D maybe TRBD2 (5 bases). Germline CDR1 MNHEY, CDR2 SMNVEV (reference sequence). The CDR3 spans 13 residues. V gave up 4 bases and J gave up 5 bases, with 11 bases separating them. CDR3 sequence: CASSSRVGETQYF. The CDR3 nucleotides read TGTGCCAGCAGTTCGAGGGTGGGGGAGACCCAGTACTTC.

The V and J genes are TRBV19 and TRBJ1-2; the D gene is possibly TRBD1 (5 bases). Germline V gene lookup returns CDR1 LNHDA and CDR2 SQIVND (reference sequence). V was trimmed by 4 bases and J by 4 bases, leaving 13 bases between them. The CDR3 loop spans 14 amino acids. CDR3 amino acids: CASSTMGGLYGYTF. The CDR3, as DNA: TGTGCCAGTAGTACAATGGGGGGTCTCTATGGCTACACCTTC.

This clone came up once. The chain is built from TRBV28 and TRBJ2-1; 14 bases fit TRBD2. Germline V gene data show CDR1 as MDHEN and CDR2 as SYDVKM. With 6 bases clipped from V and 7 bases from J, the junction kept 5 bases outside the gene matches. The CDR3 runs 15 residues. In nucleotides, the CDR3 is TGTGCCAGCAGATTAGGGACTAGCGGGAGTAATGAGCAGTTCTTC. It codes for CASRLGTSGSNEQFF.

The gene calls are TRBV9 and TRBJ2-2; TRBD1 is a possible D gene (6 bases). Trimming left V 1 base short and J 4 bases short, with 8 bases between. The CDR3 length is 14 residues. Germline loops: CDR1 SGDLS, CDR2 YYNGEE. This CDR3 is CASSVQGTTGELFF. Here the CDR3 DNA reads TGTGCCAGCAGCGTACAGGGGACCACCGGGGAGCTGTTTTTT.

The chain carries TRBV5-1 and TRBJ1-3; 7 bases are a match to TRBD1. This CDR3 has 16 residues. The V gene end was trimmed by 4 bases and the J gene end by 0 bases; junction bases not matched to a gene: 7. Germline V gene sequence: CDR1 SGHRS, CDR2 YFSETQ. The CDR3 DNA sequence: TGCGCCAGCAGCCCCCAAACAGGGGACTCTGGAAACACCATATATTTT. Translating gives CASSPQTGDSGNTIYF.